Listed below are T cell receptor beta chains from one sample, sequenced in a study of T cell responses to AZD1222 COVID-19 vaccine. Produced via immunoSEQ multiplex PCR; TCRdb's table is partial and in-frame only. The table records about 90,000 clones, around nine tenths of them present only once. The starting material was peripheral blood, obtained on day 0 of MenACWY control vaccination. All receptors derive from an adult in good health. CDR3s leave out the opening cysteine and the closing phenylalanine or tryptophan. D genes are given only for firm matches. The size entry is marked missing in some rows and otherwise reads once, few, many or a size class.

d_call,v_call,clone_size,j_call,cdr3_aa
TRBD2,TRBV19,.,TRBJ2-7,ASSIVAGTNYEQY
.,TRBV19,.,TRBJ1-1,ASTLISQGNTEAF
TRBD1,TRBV6-2/TRBV6-3,.,TRBJ1-1,ASSYGDRGSEAF
TRBD1,TRBV29-1,.,TRBJ1-2,SVEPSGTGGDGYT
.,TRBV19,.,TRBJ1-5,ASTNGGGQPQH
.,TRBV11-2,.,TRBJ2-5,ASSGDQETQY
TRBD1,TRBV18,.,TRBJ2-7,ASSRTGDEQY
.,TRBV27,.,TRBJ2-7,ATKAAAGRLEEQY
TRBD1,TRBV10-3,.,TRBJ1-5,AISVGGGSDNQPQH
.,TRBV10-2,.,TRBJ2-5,ASSLSAQETQY
.,TRBV6-2/TRBV6-3,.,TRBJ2-7,ASSFMGEQY
.,TRBV6-1,.,TRBJ1-3,ASSEGLGLKVGNTIY
.,TRBV7-9,.,TRBJ2-2,ASSLSWGRESGELF
.,TRBV3-1/TRBV3-2,.,TRBJ2-3,ASSPQTDTQY
TRBD2,TRBV19,.,TRBJ2-3,ASSLLAGGTSTDTQY
TRBD2,TRBV2,.,TRBJ2-1,ASSALAGAYNEQF
.,TRBV4-2,.,TRBJ2-2,ASSQATAANTGELF
.,TRBV18,.,TRBJ1-2,ASSPLGEQNYGYT
.,TRBV5-6,.,TRBJ1-4,ASSLAAGRLL
TRBD1,TRBV18,.,TRBJ1-2,ASSPDLTGFDYGYT
TRBD1,TRBV3-1/TRBV3-2,few,TRBJ1-5,ASSGGQSNQPQH
.,TRBV23-1,once,TRBJ1-4,AVLPPVNEKLF
TRBD2,TRBV3-1/TRBV3-2,.,TRBJ2-2,ASSKPAGGGTGELF
TRBD2,TRBV29-1,.,TRBJ2-1,SVAASGDEQF
.,TRBV6-1,.,TRBJ1-1,ASSETGGRAEAF
.,TRBV18,once,TRBJ1-1,ASSRAGDEAF
TRBD1,TRBV6-5,.,TRBJ1-5,ASSSGTGNNQPQH
TRBD2,TRBV5-4,.,TRBJ2-3,ASSLVGLAGAGDTQY
.,TRBV3-1/TRBV3-2,.,TRBJ2-2,ASSQVIGELF
.,TRBV27,.,TRBJ2-7,ASSHGTDYEQY